This passage covers 32 T cell receptor beta chains from one sample sequenced in a study of T cell changes during pregnancy in multiple sclerosis. The method was immunoSEQ multiplex PCR; TCRdb's version includes in-frame clones alone and lacks a portion of them. The top ten hold 7.5% to 9% of the sample, which has about 46,000 clones, 80% to 95% seen once. The starting material was CD8+ T cells from peripheral blood mononuclear cells, obtained after pregnancy. Source of these receptors: a female donor with multiple sclerosis, enrolled in a pregnancy study.

CDR3 coding DNA: TGCGCCAGCAGCTTGGTTGGGGTTCCTCTGGGGCTCGATAATTCACCCCTCCACTTT. Amino acid sequence: CASSLVGVPLGLDNSPLHF. This rearrangement joins TRBV5-1 to TRBJ1-6; a possible D gene is TRBD1 (5 bases). The CDR3 spans 19 residues. CDR1 and CDR2 (germline): SGHRS, YFSETQ. V was pared by 0 bases and J by 5 bases, with 21 bases between.

The chain carries TRBV19 and TRBJ1-2; D is perhaps TRBD1 (6 bases). CDR1 is LNHDA and CDR2 is SQIVND in the germline V gene (reference sequence). V gave up 3 bases and J gave up 4 bases, with 12 bases separating them. The CDR3 consists of 14 residues. Here the CDR3 reads CASSIGGRSYGYTF. CDR3 DNA sequence: TGTGCCAGTAGTATCGGGGGGCGAAGCTATGGCTACACCTTC.

This clone was seen only once. The V gene is TRBV7-9, the J gene TRBJ1-4; 7 nucleotides match TRBD1. The V segment lost 5 bases and the J segment 8 bases; nucleotides outside the gene matches: 2. The CDR3 is made up of 12 amino acids. In germline, CDR1 is SEHNR, CDR2 FQNEAQ (reference sequence). CDR3 sequence: CASSPDREKLFF. The CDR3 DNA is TGTGCCAGCAGCCCGGACAGGGAAAAACTGTTTTTT. The full variable domain, completed using reference TRBV7-9 and TRBJ1-4, is DTGVSQNPRHKITKRGQNVTFRCDPISEHNRLYWYRQTLGQGPEFLTYFQNEAQLEKSRLLSDRFSAERPKGSFSTLEIQRTEQGDSAMYLCASSPDREKLFFGSGTQLSVL.

This chain uses TRBV21-1 with TRBJ2-3; the table's D call, TRBD2, has no DNA check behind it. TRBV21-1 constitutes a pseudogene. This CDR3 is built from 17 residues. CDR3 DNA: TGTGCCAGCAGCCCCCCACCTAACACGGGACTGGGAGATACGCAGTATTTT. Its translation: CASSPPPNTGLGDTQYF.

The chain uses TRBV18 and TRBJ2-7; 10 bases map to TRBD1. The CDR3 has 14 residues. The ends lost 3 bases at V and 4 bases at J; junction bases unmatched: 3. From germline, CDR1 is KGHSH and CDR2 LQKENI. The CDR3 coding sequence is TGTGCCAGCTCACCCGGGACAGGGGCATACGAGCAGTACTTC. This encodes CASSPGTGAYEQYF.

This chain uses TRBV30 with TRBJ1-4; the D is unclear. Trimming took off 4 bases at V and 5 bases at J, with 29 bases between the two ends. Germline CDR1 reads GTSNPN; CDR2 reads SVGIG (reference sequence). The CDR3 extends over 19 amino acids. The CDR3 here is CAWMWSVGAGRLNNEKLFF. The CDR3 coding sequence is TGTGCCTGGATGTGGAGTGTAGGAGCGGGAAGGCTCAACAATGAAAAACTGTTTTTT.

The J gene is TRBJ2-2, the V gene TRBV6-5; the D gene is possibly TRBD2 (5 bases). There are 15 residues in the CDR3. Germline V gives CDR1 MNHEY, CDR2 SVGAGI. V shed 0 bases and J shed 5 bases, with 10 bases lying between them. DNA of the CDR3: TGTGCCAGCAGTTACTCGAGGAGCGGTACCGGGGAGCTGTTTTTT. Amino acid sequence: CASSYSRSGTGELFF.

V gene TRBV7-9 combines with J gene TRBJ2-7; D is uncertain. The CDR3 runs to 12 residues. Germline V lookup: CDR1 SEHNR, CDR2 FQNEAQ (reference sequence). Trimming left V 1 base short and J 5 bases short, with 6 bases between. The CDR3 sequence: CASSLVADEQYF. In nucleotides, the CDR3 is TGTGCCAGCAGCTTAGTGGCCGACGAGCAGTACTTC.

The chain recombines TRBV11-2 with TRBJ1-1; D might be TRBD1 (5 bases). This CDR3 is 12 amino acids long. V dropped 5 bases and J dropped 10 bases, with 14 bases sitting between them. Germline V gene lookup returns CDR1 SGHAT and CDR2 FQNNGV. The CDR3: CASSGGGDTAFF. The CDR3 nucleotides are TGTGCCAGCAGCGGGGGGGGTGATACAGCTTTCTTT.

This clone has only a few counts. The rearrangement links TRBV30 to TRBJ1-5; unclear D gene. The CDR3 length is 13 residues. The germline V gene has CDR1 GTSNPN and CDR2 SVGIG (reference sequence). Deletions cut 1 base from V and 2 bases from J, with 6 bases between. As DNA, the CDR3 is TGTGCCTGGAGTGCAGAGGGCAATCAGCCCCAGCATTTT. It specifies CAWSAEGNQPQHF.

The V gene is TRBV18, the J gene TRBJ2-7, with 10 bases lining up with TRBD1. The germline gives CDR1 KGHSH, CDR2 LQKENI. Trimming at V came to 3 bases and at J to 1 base, leaving 6 bases not matched to a gene. The CDR3 totals 16 residues. CDR3 amino acids: CASSPGQGFSSYEQYF. For the CDR3, the DNA is TGTGCCAGCTCACCGGGACAGGGGTTTAGTTCCTACGAGCAGTACTTC.

The chain combines TRBV4-2 with TRBJ2-7; D may be TRBD1 (6 bases). V lost 4 bases to trimming and J lost 3 bases, with 16 bases between them. Germline V gene data show CDR1 as LGHNA and CDR2 as YNFKEQ. There are 15 residues in the CDR3. The CDR3 DNA reads TGTGCCAGCAGCCCGAAGACAGGCCCCAACTACGAGCAGTACTTC. Protein: CASSPKTGPNYEQYF.

The chain couples TRBV4-1 to TRBJ1-4; 7 nucleotides line up with TRBD1. The CDR3 totals 17 residues. The V segment lost 1 base and the J segment 5 bases; nucleotides outside the gene matches: 10. The germline V gene has CDR1 MGHRA and CDR2 YSYEKL. CDR3 in amino acids: CASSQVGTGQLNEKLFF. The CDR3 bases are TGCGCCAGCAGCCAAGTGGGTACGGGACAGCTGAATGAAAAACTGTTTTTT.

This chain links TRBV27 with TRBJ2-7; tentative D call: TRBD1 (5 bases). Germline-derived CDR1 and CDR2 are MNHEY and SMNVEV (reference sequence). CDR3 size: 15 residues. V was shortened by 7 bases and J by 2 bases, with 18 bases between the two germline ends. CDR3 amino acids: CASTYSGHEAYEQYF. The DNA of the CDR3 is TGTGCCAGCACCTACTCAGGGCATGAGGCCTACGAGCAGTACTTC.

This clone was counted only a few times. V and J are TRBV4-1 and TRBJ2-1, with D perhaps TRBD2 (6 bases). Trimming removed 1 base at V and 7 bases at J, with 14 bases between. This CDR3 spans 15 amino acids. Germline CDR1 reads MGHRA; CDR2 reads YSYEKL. CDR3 DNA sequence: TGCGCCAGCAGCCAAGTGGCTAGCGAAAGGAATGAGCAGTTCTTC. This encodes CASSQVASERNEQFF.

This clone was seen a single time. This chain links TRBV7-6 with TRBJ2-5, with 15 bases lining up with TRBD2. The V segment lost 3 bases and the J segment 5 bases; nucleotides outside the gene matches: 1. Germline V CDR1 and CDR2: SGHVS, FNYEAQ. The CDR3 has 15 amino acids. DNA of the CDR3: TGTGCCAGCAGCTTGGGACTAGCGGGAGGTGAGACCCAGTACTTC. As protein: CASSLGLAGGETQYF.

This clone has only one observation. The V call is TRBV13, the J call TRBJ2-5; TRBD2 is a possible D gene (5 bases). The germline V gene has CDR1 PRHDT and CDR2 FYEKMQ (reference sequence). This CDR3 contains 20 residues. The V end lost 2 bases, the J end lost 5 bases, and 30 bases lay between the germline ends. CDR3 sequence reads: CASSLIVNPSFTLGSETQYF. The CDR3, as DNA: TGTGCCAGCAGCTTAATCGTCAATCCTAGCTTTACTCTTGGTTCGGAGACCCAGTACTTC.

This chain joins TRBV27 and TRBJ1-1; D is ambiguous. V was pared by 6 bases and J by 5 bases, with 13 bases between. Germline CDR1 and CDR2: MNHEY and SMNVEV (reference sequence). The length of the CDR3 is 13 residues. The CDR3 DNA reads as TGTGCCAGCAGCCAAGGGAGTGGAACTGAAGCTTTCTTT. This encodes CASSQGSGTEAFF.

The genes are TRBV7-9 and TRBJ2-7, with 7 bases identical to TRBD2. The CDR3 covers 15 residues. V lost 1 base and J lost 0; bases outside the gene matches: 3. CDR1 and CDR2 (germline): SEHNR, FQNEAQ (reference sequence). The CDR3 bases are TGTGCCAGCAGCTTAGGCTCTAGCGGCTCCTACGAGCAGTACTTC. It encodes CASSLGSSGSYEQYF.

The J gene is TRBJ1-4, the V gene TRBV29-1; TRBD1 is a possible D gene (5 bases). Germline assignment: CDR1 SQVTM and CDR2 ANQGSEA. The CDR3 is 14 amino acids. Trimming left V 4 bases short and J 0 bases short, with 9 bases between. The CDR3 loop is CSVGGRATNEKLFF. The CDR3 region has the DNA TGCAGCGTTGGGGGCAGGGCAACTAATGAAAAACTGTTTTTT.

This sequence joins TRBV2 and TRBJ1-2, with D unresolved. With 4 bases removed from V and 4 bases from J, the gap between germline ends came to 4 bases. The CDR3 runs 11 residues. Per germline, CDR1 SNHLY and CDR2 FYNNEI. The CDR3 DNA is TGTGCCAGCAGTGGCAGCTATGGCTACACCTTC. Amino acids: CASSGSYGYTF.

The rearrangement uses TRBV9 and TRBJ2-5; 12 nucleotides match TRBD2. Germline V gene sequence: CDR1 SGDLS, CDR2 YYNGEE. V shed 3 bases, J shed 2 bases, and the junction held 2 bases outside the gene matches. The CDR3 spans 15 residues. In DNA, the CDR3 is TGTGCCAGCAGCGCCGGGACTAGCGGGCAAGAGACCCAGTACTTC. Protein sequence: CASSAGTSGQETQYF.

This clone was picked up one time. The rearrangement links TRBV27 to TRBJ2-3; possible D gene TRBD1, 6 bases. This CDR3 region has 16 residues. The germline V gene has CDR1 MNHEY and CDR2 SMNVEV (reference sequence). Trimming stripped 3 bases from V and 4 bases from J, with 17 bases between. The CDR3 here is CASSLFFSDRSDTQYF. In DNA, the CDR3 is TGTGCCAGCAGTTTGTTCTTTTCCGACAGGTCAGATACGCAGTATTTT.

This chain joins TRBV30 and TRBJ2-5; D is perhaps TRBD1 (6 bases). Germline values: CDR1 GTSNPN, CDR2 SVGIG (reference sequence). This CDR3 has 13 amino acids. With 1 base removed from V and 3 bases from J, the gap between germline ends came to 9 bases. CDR3 DNA: TGTGCCTGGAGTGAGTGGGACAAAGAGACCCAGTACTTC. Protein product: CAWSEWDKETQYF. The whole variable domain, remainder taken from reference TRBV30 and TRBJ2-5, is SQTIHQWPATLVQPVGSPLSLECTVEGTSNPNLYWYRQAAGRGLQLLFYSVGIGQISSEVPQNLSASRPQDRQFILSSKKLLLSDSGFYLCAWSEWDKETQYFGPGTRLLVL.

V gene TRBV30 combines with J gene TRBJ2-3; D is ambiguous. V lost 2 bases, J lost 6 bases, and 18 bases lay in between. Germline values: CDR1 GTSNPN, CDR2 SVGIG (reference sequence). The CDR3 length is 15 residues. The CDR3 DNA follows: TGTGCCTGGAGTCCCGACCCCTCCCCCGGGGATACGCAGTATTTT. It translates to CAWSPDPSPGDTQYF.

This chain uses TRBV7-8 with TRBJ2-7, with TRBD1 matching over 10 bases. Germline loops: CDR1 SGHVS, CDR2 FQNEAQ. The CDR3 contains 15 residues. V shed 5 bases, J shed 9 bases, and the junction held 13 bases outside the gene matches. The CDR3 sequence: CASSPVDRGHDGQYF. The CDR3 DNA reads as TGTGCCAGCAGCCCGGTTGACAGGGGGCATGATGGGCAGTACTTC.

This chain uses TRBV7-9 with TRBJ1-1; tentative D call: TRBD1 (5 bases). The CDR3 contains 15 residues. CDR1 is SEHNR and CDR2 is FQNEAQ in the germline V gene (reference sequence). V was shortened by 1 base and J by 8 bases, with 17 bases between the two germline ends. This CDR3 is CASSLEFARVREAFF. The CDR3 DNA is TGTGCCAGCAGCTTAGAGTTTGCCAGGGTCAGGGAAGCTTTCTTT.

This clone was observed once. The chain recombines TRBV5-1 with TRBJ2-7; TRBD1 might be the D (6 bases). With 7 bases removed from V and 3 bases from J, the gap between germline ends came to 14 bases. The germline gives CDR1 SGHRS, CDR2 YFSETQ. The CDR3 has 13 residues. The CDR3 region has the DNA TGCGCCAGCCTATTTACAGGGAACTACGAGCAGTACTTC. This codes for CASLFTGNYEQYF.

CDR3 sequence reads: CASSFSGGSSYEQYF. The CDR3 DNA sequence: TGTGCCAGCAGTTTTAGCGGGGGGAGCTCCTACGAGCAGTACTTC. V gene TRBV28 combines with J gene TRBJ2-7; 10 nucleotides align to TRBD2. Germline assignment: CDR1 MDHEN and CDR2 SYDVKM. This CDR3 spans 15 amino acids. V shed 3 bases, J shed 0 bases, and the junction held 2 bases outside the gene matches.

The rearrangement links TRBV4-2 to TRBJ2-6; D may be TRBD2 (6 bases). Trimming took off 0 bases at V and 2 bases at J, with 8 bases between the two ends. The CDR3 is made up of 16 amino acids. Looked up from germline, CDR1 is LGHNA and CDR2 is YNFKEQ. CDR3 in DNA: TGTGCCAGCAGCCAAGAAGGCGGGGCTGGGGCCAACGTCCTGACTTTC. It encodes CASSQEGGAGANVLTF.

V is TRBV6-6 and J is TRBJ2-3; TRBD2 might be the D (7 bases). Per the germline V gene, CDR1 is MNHNY and CDR2 is SVGAGI (reference sequence). The CDR3 is 15 amino acids. Between the trimmed V and J ends, which lost 0 bases and 5 bases, there was a span of 12 bases. CDR3 protein: CASSYSGGQGDTQYF. CDR3 DNA: TGTGCCAGCAGTTACTCGGGGGGGCAGGGAGATACGCAGTATTTT.

This chain links TRBV5-4 with TRBJ2-7; D may be TRBD2 (6 bases). CDR1 and CDR2 from the germline V gene are SGHNT and YYREEE (reference sequence). The CDR3 runs 14 residues. V lost 1 base and J lost 3, with 11 bases in between. CDR3 DNA: TGTGCCAGCAGCTTGATGGAGGGTGTCTACGAGCAGTACTTC. Translating gives CASSLMEGVYEQYF.